This T cell receptor beta chain was found in a study of shared clonotypes between healthy human individuals (TCRdb year 2020). General notes on the study: The cohort comprised a couple of women and a few men aged 18 to 49 years. To increase sequencing depth and limit assay-specific biases, TCR repertoire library preparation and sequencing were carried out by different laboratories using diverse techniques. Leukapheresis yielded between about 0.94 and 8.9 billion PBMCs per donor. To estimate repertoire size and how much clonotypes are shared between individuals, the study performed deep sequencing of blood TCR repertoires from roughly five healthy adults. For each donor, three plates each were used for CD4 naive and CD4 memory, two plates were used for CD8 naive, and one plate was used for CD8 memory. The full study reports these points: Because the study included only a small number of donors, the genetic and exposure-history diversity represented was limited. About 4.5% of naive CD4, 3.5% of naive CD8, approximately 2.2% of memory CD4, and over 0.35% of memory CD8 clonotypes were shared across several donors. Rarefaction of sorted-subset datasets indicated incomplete sequencing despite the large sequencing depth. Estimated clonotype richness was generally larger for naive than for memory subsets. Sampling was restricted to blood, and TCR repertoires in tissues likely differ from the TCR repertoires found in blood. Pairwise subsampling led to the expectation that sequencing depth would affect the degree of clonotype sharing among donors. Compared with non-shared clonotypes, the clonotypes found in all four sorted-subset donors had higher generation probabilities.

Using the deep immunoSEQ assay, TCR CDR3 regions were amplified from genomic DNA by multiplex PCR. Extracted genomic DNA from each cell subset was distributed evenly across all wells of several immunoSEQ 96-well plates, and each plate was treated as a replicate. For sorted subsets, approximately 200 ng of genomic DNA, equivalent to 30,000 or so T cell genomes, went into each replicate PCR. Purified libraries were measured with a Qubit 3.0 fluorometer, size-checked on a Bioanalyzer 2100, and measured again with the KAPA Library Quantification kit. A separate single-read 150-cycle Illumina NextSeq 550 flow cell was used to sequence each immunoSEQ 96-well plate. For the original study's pipeline: Because the immunoSEQ output held only junctional sequences and lacked quality scores, the filtering could not match the filtering applied to full-length reads. Sequences were annotated with PyIR, a Python wrapper for IgBLAST v1.9, using IMGT germline references to assign V/J genes and CDR3. Any read was removed if the V/J assignment was weak (E-value above 1e-6), the CDR3 was missing, or the read contained stop codons, out-of-frame junctions, or ambiguous translated residues. A V3J clonotype was defined by an identical inferred V gene, J gene, and CDR3 amino acid sequence. The percentage overlap between two repertoires was calculated by dividing the number of shared unique clonotypes by the size of the smaller repertoire. RTK rarefaction, the Chao1 estimator, and Recon v2.1 estimates of unobserved clonotypes were used to assess repertoire richness. Generation probabilities for all TCRbeta clonotypes obtained by the gDNA method from a handful of donors were computed using OLGA. TCRdb holds this immuneACCESS table with in-frame rearrangements only. Some clones are missing; in checked studies, unresolved V genes explain under half, and the rest has no known cause. D and trimming come from the DNA, and the V and J calls and clone size come from that table. The sample profile shows 2 million to 2.5 million clones; roughly 93% of them were found once. Of the sample, roughly 0.36% is held by the ten largest clones.

Relative to germline, V is 1 base shorter and J is 6 bases shorter, with 14 bases between their ends. The CDR3 starts with the cysteine, ends with the phenylalanine, and has 15 residues. Only the CDR3 DNA is retained, 45 bases long and in frame from the first base. CDR1 and CDR2 were assigned from the germline V gene as SGHTA and FQGTGA. Concerning this clone: No antigen is known for it. One base away there is no much larger clone; base qualities are not given.

The donors were healthy, HIV-negative adults who had no recently reported acute infections or vaccinations. All donors were Caucasian adults living in Nashville, Tennessee, USA. CD4+ T cells were enriched by magnetic negative selection; naive cells were then positively selected on CD45RA, and the negative fraction formed the memory subset. Blood was obtained by leukapheresis, after which PBMCs were separated by Ficoll-Histopaque density gradient centrifugation and cryopreserved in liquid nitrogen vapor phase. Analytical flow cytometry was used to check the purity and quantity of each magnetically sorted T cell population. From each sorted fraction, genomic DNA was isolated and quantified by UV absorbance on a Nanodrop 2000c.

The sequencing input was naive CD4+ T cells from PBMCs. According to the study, the label for this sample's cell subset or site signals: CD45RA+ positively selected. This TCR was recovered from a man younger than 35 in good health. Some clones in this sample may be carry-over from other donors' samples. Here the chain combines TRBV7-3 and TRBJ2-3; the D gene lacks a confident call. The DNA reads TGTGCCAGCAGCTTAATCCCCCAAGTGCTGGATACGCAGTATTTT. Its coded protein is CASSLIPQVLDTQYF.